This T cell receptor (beta chain) was captured by sequencing in a study of cytomegalovirus exposure and HLA in healthy donors. Study overall: An earlier analysis identified more than 95 million unique TCR beta sequences in about 179 million T cells. Study-wide results and caveats: It was likely that a cluster of highly shared sequence variants was a sequencing artifact. According to a later analysis, donors in an Asian-associated ancestry cluster reportedly had fewer N-insertions than the approximately 720-donor mean.

Looked up from germline, CDR1 is SNHLY and CDR2 is FYNNEI. The ends were cut back, 7 bases at V and 11 bases at J, with 17 bases in the middle. This CDR3 spans 12 amino acids. 60 Vbeta and 13 Jbeta primers were used in PCR. Per the original methods: Some 11 million of the approximately 80 million unique TCR beta chains counted in a later analysis were shared. Method: immunoSEQ multiplex PCR; TCRdb's copy keeps in-frame clones and lacks some. That table furnishes V, J and clone size, whereas the DNA furnished D and trimming. The profile shows approximately 160,000 clones, about 80% of them singletons. Concerning this clone: Its matching antigen is unknown.

What was sequenced was PBMCs. This chain joins TRBV2 and TRBJ1-2; no definite D call. This receptor was obtained from a man aged 30 to 45 in good health and CMV-seropositive. CDR3 amino acids: CASTLNSGYYTF. The CDR3, as DNA: TGTGCCAGCACATTAAACAGTGGGTATTACACCTTC. The full variable domain, completed using reference TRBV2 and TRBJ1-2, is EPEVTQTPSHQVTQMGQEVILRCVPISNHLYFYWYRQILGQKVEFLVSFYNNEISEKSEIFDDQFSVERPDGSNFTLKIRSTKLEDSAMYFCASTLNSGYYTFGSGTRLTVV.